This T cell receptor (beta chain) was found in a study of T cells in Graves' hyperthyroidism and ophthalmopathy. Study-wide background: Sampling of peripheral blood happened at initial diagnosis, prior to any treatment.

The CDR3 runs 16 residues. CDR1 is SGHTA, CDR2 FQGNSA, per germline. V lost 3 bases and J lost 6; bases outside the gene matches: 10. The TCR beta CDR3 regions underwent amplification using RNA transcripts as the source. During a first-round RT-PCR of the TCR CDR3, the HTBI primer set was used. MiXCR was run by TCRdb on the multiplex PCR reads, yielding one entry per CDR3 protein. The sample yields hundreds of thousands of distinct CDR3 sequences, approximately 25% seen once. As regards this clonotype: The antigen remains undetermined.

Study conclusions and caveats: Ophthalmopathy onset followed model prediction by a median approximately 5.9 months.

This chain connects TRBV7-2 to TRBJ1-2; 10 positions match TRBD1. The sequence derives from a woman aged 40 to 50 with Graves' ophthalmopathy. The sample taken for sequencing was blood. CDR3 nucleotides: TGTGCCAGCAGCTTTAGCCCCGGGACAGGGGCGGATGGCTACACCTTC. Encoded protein: CASSFSPGTGADGYTF.